Below are 16 T cell receptor beta chains sequenced from a single sample in a study of cytomegalovirus exposure and HLA in healthy donors. In the PCR, 60 Vbeta and 13 Jbeta primers were used. Assay: immunoSEQ multiplex PCR; the TCRdb copy retains only in-frame clones and omits some. The sample comprises 150,000 to 200,000 clones, over 65% of which are singletons, and roughly 2.7% rests with the top ten. Material: PBMCs. The receptor set was obtained from a woman aged 40-49 years in good health and CMV-seropositive.

The gene calls are TRBV6-1 and TRBJ2-7, with 7 bases fitting TRBD1. V was pared by 7 bases and J by 6 bases, with 12 bases of the junction left unmatched. CDR3 length equals 14 residues. CDR1 and CDR2 from the germline V gene are MNHNS and SASEGT. The CDR3 DNA reads TGTGCCAGCACAAGACAGGGTGGGGACCTCGAGCAGTACTTC. It is translated as CASTRQGGDLEQYF.

In this sample, this clone turned up a few times. Written as DNA, the CDR3 is TGTGCCAGCAGTCTGGGCCGCGAAGCTTTCTTT. It translates to CASSLGREAFF. V and J are TRBV11-2 and TRBJ1-1, with D unclear. CDR1 is SGHAT, CDR2 FQNNGV, per germline. This CDR3 comprises 11 residues. Trimming shortened V by 6 bases and J by 8 bases, and 10 bases separated the two germline ends.

This clone was detected a few times. The chain links TRBV7-3 to TRBJ2-7; D gene ambiguous. Trimming stripped 2 bases from V and 0 bases from J, with 5 bases between. CDR3 length equals 13 residues. The V gene's germline CDR1 is SGHTA and CDR2 FQGTGA. CDR3 in amino acids: CASSLWASYEQYF. CDR3 DNA sequence: TGTGCCAGCAGCTTATGGGCCTCCTACGAGCAGTACTTC.

To note about this clone: An end of the junction does not agree with germline; a read error may underlie this. V and J are TRBV27 and TRBJ1-5; perhaps TRBD1 as D (5 bases). The CDR3 has 15 amino acids. Germline loops: CDR1 MNHEY, CDR2 SMNVEV (reference sequence). The CDR3 DNA follows: TGTGCCAGCAGTTTATTGGGGGGAGGCAATCAGCCCCAGAATTTT. Translation: CASSLLGGGNQPQNF.

The rearrangement uses TRBV19 and TRBJ2-1; 7 positions match TRBD1. This CDR3 comprises 17 residues. The junction had 7 bases not matched to a gene; V was cut back by 0 bases and J by 2 bases. The germline CDR1 and CDR2 sequences are LNHDA and SQIVND (reference sequence). The CDR3 region has the DNA TGTGCCAGTAGTATAGATCCAGACAGGGCCCCCTACAATGAGCAGTTCTTC. Its protein product is CASSIDPDRAPYNEQFF.

The gene calls are TRBV21-1 and TRBJ2-6; the table's D call of TRBD1 was not tested on the DNA. TRBV21-1 is labeled a pseudogene. This CDR3 comprises 19 residues. The CDR3 loop reads CASSKAGTDTDSGANVLTF. As DNA, the CDR3 is TGTGCCAGCAGCAAAGCCGGTACAGATACAGACTCTGGGGCCAACGTCCTGACTTTC.

The DNA for the CDR3 is TGTGCTAGTGCCGATACCGGGACAGGCGGTCGCGAGCAGTACTTC. Translation: CASADTGTGGREQYF. The J gene is TRBJ2-5, the V gene TRBV12-5, with 8 bases lining up with TRBD1. Gene TRBJ2-7 matches the end of the DNA better, so the J call may be wrong. This CDR3 has 15 residues. Germline assignment: CDR1 LGHNT and CDR2 FRNRAP.

The rearrangement joins TRBV7-2 to TRBJ2-3; TRBD1 is a possible D gene (6 bases). Germline CDR1 is SGHTA and CDR2 is FQGNSA. Between the trimmed V and J ends, which lost 3 bases and 4 bases, there was a span of 8 bases. This CDR3 spans 13 amino acids. CDR3 in amino acids: CASSFAGADTQYF. The CDR3 region has the DNA TGTGCCAGCAGCTTTGCAGGGGCAGATACGCAGTATTTT.

The chain carries TRBV5-4 and TRBJ2-5; the match to TRBD2 covers 8 bases. V lost 0 bases and J lost 5; bases outside the gene matches: 6. Germline CDR1 reads SGHNT; CDR2 reads YYREEE (reference sequence). This CDR3 spans 15 amino acids. CDR3 in amino acids: CASSLAGGGGETQYF. CDR3 DNA sequence: TGTGCCAGCAGCTTGGCCGGGGGGGGTGGCGAGACCCAGTACTTC.

This chain joins TRBV6-5 and TRBJ2-5; no reliable D call. The CDR3 has 14 residues. Looked up from germline, CDR1 is MNHEY and CDR2 is SVGAGI. Deletions cut 0 bases from V and 5 bases from J, with 10 bases between. The CDR3 DNA reads as TGTGCCAGCAGTTACTCGAGTCACCTCGAGACCCAGTACTTC. Encoded protein: CASSYSSHLETQYF.

Comments on this clone: Distinct nucleotide sequences in the sample also encode this CDR3. The chain joins TRBV7-2 to TRBJ2-7; D not certain. With 3 bases removed from V and 0 bases from J, the gap between germline ends came to 3 bases. Germline V gene data show CDR1 as SGHTA and CDR2 as FQGNSA. The length of the CDR3 is 12 residues. The CDR3 sequence: CASSFSSYEQYF. Written as DNA, the CDR3 is TGTGCCAGCAGCTTTAGCTCCTACGAGCAGTACTTC.

For this clone: The same CDR3 is also encoded by other DNA sequences in this sample. The chain combines TRBV5-4 with TRBJ2-3; 12 bases are shared with TRBD1. Trimming took 2 bases from V and 4 from J; bases not matched to a gene: 5. The CDR3 loop spans 16 amino acids. From germline, CDR1 is SGHNT and CDR2 YYREEE (reference sequence). The CDR3 region has the DNA TGTGCCAGCAGCTTCCTAGGGACAGGGGGCGCAGATACGCAGTATTTT. Translating it yields CASSFLGTGGADTQYF. Full variable domain (outside the CDR3, taken from reference TRBV5-4 and TRBJ2-3): ETGVTQSPTHLIKTRGQQVTLRCSSQSGHNTVSWYQQALGQGPQFIFQYYREEENGRGNFPPRFSGLQFPNYSSELNVNALELDDSALYLCASSFLGTGGADTQYFGPGTRLTVL.

CDR3 protein: CASSLTPLSYNEQFF. DNA for the CDR3: TGCGCCAGCAGCTTGACCCCTCTAAGCTACAATGAGCAGTTCTTC. The V gene is TRBV5-1, the J gene TRBJ2-1, with D uncertain. This CDR3 has 15 amino acids. CDR1 and CDR2 from the germline V gene are SGHRS and YFSETQ. The ends were cut back, 1 base at V and 3 bases at J, with 11 bases in the middle.

The chain has TRBV4-3 and TRBJ1-2, with D tentatively TRBD1 (6 bases). The V end lost 1 base, the J end lost 8 bases, and 23 bases lay between the germline ends. Germline CDR1 is LGHNA and CDR2 is YSLEER. The CDR3 runs to 17 residues. CDR3 sequence: CASSQVTAGAGSSGYTF. The CDR3 nucleotides are TGCGCCAGCAGCCAAGTTACGGCAGGGGCAGGGTCAAGCGGCTACACCTTC.

The J gene is TRBJ2-1, the V gene TRBV4-3; perhaps TRBD2 as D (5 bases). V lost 0 bases, J lost 4 bases, and 10 bases lay in between. CDR3 length: 15 residues. CDR1 and CDR2 (germline): LGHNA, YSLEER. CDR3 DNA sequence: TGCGCCAGCAGCCAAGATTACGGGGTTTACAATGAGCAGTTCTTC. Amino acid sequence: CASSQDYGVYNEQFF.

The chain joins TRBV7-2 to TRBJ1-2; 8 nucleotides line up with TRBD1. The V gene's germline CDR1 is SGHTA and CDR2 FQGNSA. Germline trimming cut 5 bases from V and 0 bases from J; bases unmatched to any gene: 5. This CDR3 contains 15 residues. The DNA of the CDR3 is TGTGCCAGCAGCCTACAGGGGGGGACTAACTATGGCTACACCTTC. Its translation is CASSLQGGTNYGYTF.